These 29 T cell receptor beta chains were sequenced from one sample in a study of cytomegalovirus exposure and HLA in healthy donors. The primer mix had 60 Vbeta and 13 Jbeta primers. Libraries were prepared by immunoSEQ multiplex PCR; TCRdb keeps only in-frame clonotypes and omits some of them. This table has fewer than 200,000 clones, almost 85% appearing once. The sequenced sample consisted of PBMCs. The receptor source for this set is a man younger than 40 in good health and CMV-seronegative.

The rearrangement uses TRBV9 and TRBJ2-3; 7 positions match TRBD2. The CDR3 covers 16 residues. Losses at the gene ends were 2 bases for V and 0 bases for J; bases not matched to a gene: 6. Germline-derived CDR1 and CDR2 are SGDLS and YYNGEE. The CDR3 region has the DNA TGTGCCAGCAGCGTGCCCGTACTAGCGAGCACAGATACGCAGTATTTT. This gives the protein CASSVPVLASTDTQYF.

The chain carries TRBV7-6 and TRBJ2-7; 9 bases map to TRBD1. CDR1 and CDR2 (germline): SGHVS, FNYEAQ. The CDR3 sequence is 15 residues long. With V trimmed by 1 base and J by 8 bases, 9 bases remained unmatched. The CDR3 spells CASSLEAGTGIKQYF. CDR3 sequence (DNA): TGTGCCAGCAGCTTAGAGGCCGGGACAGGGATAAAGCAGTACTTC. The full variable domain, rest sourced from reference TRBV7-6 and TRBJ2-7, is GAGVSQSPRYKVTKRGQDVALRCDPISGHVSLYWYRQALGQGPEFLTYFNYEAQQDKSGLPNDRFSAERPEGSISTLTIQRTEQRDSAMYRCASSLEAGTGIKQYFGPGTRLTVT.

The chain links TRBV7-3 to TRBJ2-2, with D hard to call. The V end was cut by 5 bases, the J end by 7 bases, with 17 bases between. Germline CDR1 SGHTA, CDR2 FQGTGA. CDR3 size: 15 residues. Here the CDR3 reads CASSPSQAGSGELFF. Here the CDR3 DNA reads TGTGCCAGCAGCCCCAGCCAAGCAGGCAGCGGGGAGCTGTTTTTT.

This chain uses TRBV19 with TRBJ1-1, with D uncertain. Germline V gene lookup returns CDR1 LNHDA and CDR2 SQIVND (reference sequence). Deletions cut 7 bases from V and 11 bases from J, with 26 bases between. The CDR3 length is 15 residues. CDR3 loop: CASITLLFAAGRAFF. In DNA, the CDR3 is TGTGCCAGTATCACCCTTCTATTCGCGGCGGGGAGGGCTTTCTTT.

The chain carries TRBV10-1 and TRBJ2-3, with D possibly matching TRBD2 (7 bases). V lost 8 bases to trimming and J lost 0 bases, with 15 bases between them. Germline values: CDR1 WNHNN, CDR2 SYGVQD (reference sequence). The CDR3 runs to 15 residues. Here the CDR3 DNA reads TGCGCCAGCGGGGGACGGGGGGCTAGCACAGATACGCAGTATTTT. Its protein product is CASGGRGASTDTQYF.

The V gene is TRBV11-2, the J gene TRBJ1-3; 9 bases fit TRBD1. Germline CDR1 is SGHAT and CDR2 is FQNNGV. This CDR3 spans 18 amino acids. The V and J ends lost 5 bases and 4 bases, in that order; junction bases with no gene match: 15. The CDR3 DNA reads TGTGCCAGCAGCGCCCGGGCCACCGGGACAGGGAGGGGAAACACCATATATTTT. Protein sequence: CASSARATGTGRGNTIYF.

Sample share makes this clone medium-sized. The chain recombines TRBV6-1 with TRBJ1-4; 12 bases fit TRBD1. V shed 5 bases, J shed 8 bases, and the junction held 3 bases outside the gene matches. This CDR3 has 14 amino acids. Looked up from germline, CDR1 is MNHNS and CDR2 is SASEGT. The CDR3 sequence: CASSSGTGGEKLFF. The CDR3 nucleotides read TGTGCCAGCAGTTCCGGGACAGGGGGCGAAAAACTGTTTTTT.

The chain employs TRBV28 and TRBJ2-3; a possible D gene is TRBD2 (7 bases). The germline gives CDR1 MDHEN, CDR2 SYDVKM. The V and J ends lost 8 bases and 4 bases respectively, with 19 bases between them. The CDR3 sequence is 15 residues long. CDR3: CASQGGALEADTQYF. CDR3 DNA: TGTGCCAGCCAAGGGGGGGCCCTGGAAGCAGATACGCAGTATTTT.

V usage is TRBV30 and J usage is TRBJ2-1; no reliable D call. This CDR3 is built from 15 residues. Trimming removed 0 bases from V and 0 bases from J, with 9 bases in between. Per the germline V gene, CDR1 is GTSNPN and CDR2 is SVGIG (reference sequence). CDR3 DNA sequence: TGTGCCTGGAGTGTTGGCCGCAGCTCCTACAATGAGCAGTTCTTC. Amino acid sequence: CAWSVGRSSYNEQFF.

This rearrangement joins TRBV29-1 to TRBJ1-1; 11 bases agree with TRBD1. V was clipped by 7 bases and J by 6 bases; unmatched bases: 7. The CDR3 has 13 residues. CDR1 SQVTM and CDR2 ANQGSEA come from the germline V gene. The CDR3 loop reads CSGGQGAVAEAFF. The CDR3 region has the DNA TGCAGCGGAGGACAGGGGGCTGTCGCTGAAGCTTTCTTT.

CDR3 protein: CASSYSTGEAFF. CDR3 nucleotides: TGTGCCAGCAGTTACTCGACTGGTGAAGCTTTCTTT. The rearrangement uses TRBV6-5 and TRBJ1-1; D remains ambiguous. The V and J ends lost 0 bases and 7 bases respectively, with 6 bases between them. Per the germline V gene, CDR1 is MNHEY and CDR2 is SVGAGI. The length of the CDR3 is 12 residues.

The chain is built from TRBV7-6 and TRBJ2-5; D might be TRBD2 (6 bases). The CDR3 is 15 amino acids. Germline V CDR1 and CDR2: SGHVS, FNYEAQ. The V and J ends lost 0 bases and 0 bases respectively, with 8 bases between them. The CDR3 nucleotides read TGTGCCAGCAGCTTAGCGGCTAGCGACCAAGAGACCCAGTACTTC. This encodes CASSLAASDQETQYF.

The chain has TRBV6-5 and TRBJ1-1; a possible D gene is TRBD1 (6 bases). Trimming took 6 bases from V and 8 from J, leaving 19 bases between them. Per germline, CDR1 MNHEY and CDR2 SVGAGI. This CDR3 comprises 14 residues. The chain's CDR3 is CASSLTLDREEAFF. DNA for the CDR3: TGTGCCAGCAGCCTTACATTGGACAGAGAAGAAGCTTTCTTT.

The chain links TRBV21-1 to TRBJ2-3; TRBD2, the table's D call, lacks a check against the DNA. TRBV21-1 is a pseudogene locus. This CDR3 has 14 amino acids. The CDR3 DNA reads TGTGCCAGCAGTAGAGGGACTTGCACAGATACGCAGTATTTT. Amino acids: CASSRGTCTDTQYF.

The V call is TRBV11-2, the J call TRBJ1-5; D is unresolved. Trimming took off 5 bases at V and 2 bases at J, with 16 bases between the two ends. CDR3 size: 16 residues. Per germline, CDR1 SGHAT and CDR2 FQNNGV. CDR3 bases: TGTGCCAGCAGCCCAGAGAGCGGGGTGGGCAATCAGCCCCAGCATTTT. Translating gives CASSPESGVGNQPQHF.

The chain couples TRBV7-8 to TRBJ1-4; D uncertain. V was shortened by 3 bases and J by 5 bases, with 10 bases between the two germline ends. Germline assignment: CDR1 SGHVS and CDR2 FQNEAQ. The CDR3 sequence is 14 residues long. CDR3 coding DNA: TGTGCCAGCAGCTTCGGACTGTCAAATGAAAAACTGTTTTTT. Amino acid sequence: CASSFGLSNEKLFF.

J is TRBJ1-1 and V is TRBV19; a weak D match, TRBD1 (6 bases). The CDR3 is 13 residues long. V was clipped by 6 bases and J by 1 base, with 9 bases between them. Germline lookup yields CDR1 LNHDA and CDR2 SQIVND (reference sequence). CDR3 DNA: TGTGCCAGTAGAAGGGGACAGAACACTGAAGCTTTCTTT. Protein product: CASRRGQNTEAFF.

This sequence joins TRBV5-6 and TRBJ2-1; D not certain. Trimming took 0 bases from V and 6 from J, leaving 4 bases between them. Germline V gene data show CDR1 as SGHDT and CDR2 as YYEEEE. The CDR3 contains 12 residues. CDR3 DNA sequence: TGTGCCAGCAGCTTGGTTCTCAATGAGCAGTTCTTC. This encodes CASSLVLNEQFF.

The V and J genes are TRBV10-3 and TRBJ2-7; TRBD1 agrees at 7 bases. This CDR3 region has 15 residues. V gave up 7 bases and J gave up 3 bases; unmatched junction bases: 12. The germline V gene has CDR1 ENHRY and CDR2 SYGVKD. DNA of the CDR3: TGTGCCATCATGGCCCAGGGACAGCAAGGCTACGAGCAGTACTTC. It codes for CAIMAQGQQGYEQYF.

The chain combines TRBV7-9 with TRBJ1-6; possible D gene TRBD1, 5 bases. The ends were cut back, 5 bases at V and 8 bases at J, with 19 bases in the middle. This CDR3 spans 16 amino acids. CDR1 is SEHNR, CDR2 FQNEAQ, per germline (reference sequence). For the CDR3, the DNA is TGTGCCAGCAGCCCACCGCGGGGCATTTCGTATTCACCCCTCCACTTT. It is translated as CASSPPRGISYSPLHF.

This chain connects TRBV6-5 to TRBJ1-3; tentative D call: TRBD1 (6 bases). Trimming took off 4 bases at V and 3 bases at J, with 13 bases between the two ends. The V gene's germline CDR1 is MNHEY and CDR2 SVGAGI. This CDR3 is built from 15 residues. The CDR3 DNA reads as TGTGCCAGCAGTTTGGGCGGGGGCAATGGAAACACCATATATTTT. Residues: CASSLGGGNGNTIYF.

V and J are TRBV21-1 and TRBJ1-5; the table assigns TRBD1, which was not confirmed against the DNA. TRBV21-1 is a known pseudogene. The CDR3 runs 15 residues. This chain's CDR3 is CASPRVGQSYLPQHF. For the CDR3, the DNA is TGTGCCAGCCCGCGCGTAGGACAGTCCTATCTGCCCCAGCATTTT.

This clone was seen more than once but under ten times. This chain uses TRBV30 with TRBJ1-1; D is perhaps TRBD1 (5 bases). V was shortened by 1 base and J by 7 bases, with 10 bases between the two germline ends. The length of the CDR3 is 12 residues. Germline CDR1 is GTSNPN and CDR2 is SVGIG (reference sequence). The CDR3 bases are TGTGCCTGGAGTGCCGGGGGGATTGAAGCTTTCTTT. As protein: CAWSAGGIEAFF. Using reference TRBV30 and TRBJ1-1 for the parts outside the CDR3, the full variable domain is SQTIHQWPATLVQPVGSPLSLECTVEGTSNPNLYWYRQAAGRGLQLLFYSVGIGQISSEVPQNLSASRPQDRQFILSSKKLLLSDSGFYLCAWSAGGIEAFFGQGTRLTVV.

This sequence joins TRBV5-1 and TRBJ2-5, with unresolved D. Germline-derived CDR1 and CDR2 are SGHRS and YFSETQ. V lost 1 base to trimming and J lost 4 bases, with 5 bases between them. The CDR3 is made up of 12 amino acids. CDR3: CASSLNRETQYF. In nucleotides, the CDR3 is TGCGCCAGCAGCTTGAATCGAGAGACCCAGTACTTC.

For this clone: The identical CDR3 is also encoded by other nucleotide sequences in the sample. V usage is TRBV5-1 and J usage is TRBJ2-5; 7 bases map to TRBD1. The CDR3 is made up of 13 amino acids. Germline values: CDR1 SGHRS, CDR2 YFSETQ. V gave up 3 bases and J gave up 1 base; unmatched junction bases: 0. In DNA form, the CDR3 reads TGCGCCAGCAGCTGGGACAGCCAAGAGACCCAGTACTTC. Translation: CASSWDSQETQYF.

The chain joins TRBV14 to TRBJ2-1; perhaps TRBD1 as D (6 bases). Germline V gene sequence: CDR1 SGHDN, CDR2 FVKESK. V was shortened by 1 base and J by 1 base, with 8 bases between the two germline ends. The CDR3 has 15 amino acids. The CDR3 coding sequence is TGTGCCAGCAGCCAAGGGACAGCTTCCTACAATGAGCAGTTCTTC. Encoded protein: CASSQGTASYNEQFF. The whole variable domain, filled in from reference TRBV14 and TRBJ2-1, reads EAGVTQFPSHSVIEKGQTVTLRCDPISGHDNLYWYRRVMGKEIKFLLHFVKESKQDESGMPNNRFLAERTGGTYSTLKVQPAELEDSGVYFCASSQGTASYNEQFFGPGTRLTVL.

J is TRBJ2-3 and V is TRBV7-2; D unclear. This CDR3 region has 16 residues. Per germline, CDR1 SGHTA and CDR2 FQGNSA. V lost 5 bases and J 2 bases, leaving 17 bases between the germline ends. CDR3 sequence (DNA): TGTGCCAGCAGCCTTCTCGCAGGTCTGGTCACAGATACGCAGTATTTT. Amino acid sequence: CASSLLAGLVTDTQYF.

The V gene is TRBV19, the J gene TRBJ2-1; 7 bases match TRBD2. The V gene's germline CDR1 is LNHDA and CDR2 SQIVND (reference sequence). After removal of 6 bases from V and 6 bases from J, the junction contained 5 bases not matched to a gene. The CDR3 is 13 residues long. The CDR3: CASRRGLSNEQFF. CDR3 sequence (DNA): TGTGCCAGTAGGAGGGGACTAAGCAATGAGCAGTTCTTC.

The DNA of the CDR3 is TGTGCCAGTATCGACAGGGAAACCTACGAGCAGTACTTC. Its translation: CASIDRETYEQYF. The rearrangement joins TRBV19 to TRBJ2-7; TRBD1 matches at 7 bases. The length of the CDR3 is 13 residues. Germline V gene lookup returns CDR1 LNHDA and CDR2 SQIVND (reference sequence). Trimming took 7 bases from V and 2 from J; bases not matched to a gene: 5.